Presented here are 9 T cell receptor beta chains from one specimen sequenced in a study of OX40 agonist ivuxolimab in advanced cancers. The table came from immunoSEQ multiplex PCR; TCRdb's copy has only in-frame clones and leaves some out. The sample gives tens of thousands of clones, around 93% of which show up once; more than 12% is in the top ten. The sample here was CD4+ or CD8+ T cells sorted from blood, taken in a trial of the OX40 agonist ivuxolimab. The receptors come from an adult with an advanced solid tumor such as melanoma, head and neck, liver or kidney cancer.

The chain combines TRBV27 with TRBJ2-2; 10 bases are shared with TRBD1. Germline V gene sequence: CDR1 MNHEY, CDR2 SMNVEV (reference sequence). The V and J ends lost 8 bases and 2 bases, in that order; junction bases with no gene match: 5. The CDR3 runs to 15 residues. CDR3 residues: CASRDRGLNTGELFF. CDR3 DNA: TGTGCCAGCCGGGACAGGGGCTTAAACACCGGGGAGCTGTTTTTT.

The chain couples TRBV27 to TRBJ2-3; perhaps TRBD2 as D (6 bases). The V gene's germline CDR1 is MNHEY and CDR2 SMNVEV (reference sequence). CDR3 length: 14 residues. V dropped 3 bases and J dropped 3 bases, with 10 bases sitting between them. CDR3 bases: TGTGCCAGCAGTTTTGAGGGAGGTACAGATACGCAGTATTTT. Translated: CASSFEGGTDTQYF.

V usage is TRBV4-3 and J usage is TRBJ2-3; D uncertain. V lost 0 bases to trimming and J lost 0 bases, with 10 bases between them. Per germline, CDR1 LGHNA and CDR2 YSLEER. This CDR3 has 16 amino acids. DNA of the CDR3: TGCGCCAGCAGCCAAGACCAAGGTGGCAGCACAGATACGCAGTATTTT. Translation: CASSQDQGGSTDTQYF.

The genes are TRBV5-1 and TRBJ1-1, with 8 bases fitting TRBD1. After removal of 4 bases from V and 0 bases from J, the junction contained 8 bases not matched to a gene. The CDR3 covers 16 residues. Looked up from germline, CDR1 is SGHRS and CDR2 is YFSETQ. CDR3 residues: CASSPSQGGVNTEAFF. CDR3 bases: TGCGCCAGCAGCCCATCACAGGGGGGGGTGAACACTGAAGCTTTCTTT.

The CDR3 nucleotides are TGTGCCAGCAGCCCAACTAGGGACCTGGAGACCCAGTACTTC. Protein product: CASSPTRDLETQYF. This chain uses TRBV7-8 with TRBJ2-5; D is tentatively TRBD1 or TRBD2 (5 bases each). Deletions cut 5 bases from V and 5 bases from J, with 15 bases between. CDR1 is SGHVS, CDR2 FQNEAQ, per germline. CDR3 length: 14 amino acids.

The chain uses TRBV6-1 and TRBJ1-2, with D possibly matching TRBD1 (6 bases). The V gene lost 9 bases and the J gene lost 5 bases, with 16 bases spanning the gap. The CDR3 is 13 residues long. Germline CDR1 and CDR2: MNHNS and SASEGT. The CDR3 region is CASKKGGNYGYTF. CDR3 DNA sequence: TGTGCCAGTAAAAAGGGGGGAAATTATGGCTACACCTTC.

The chain is built from TRBV7-9 and TRBJ2-3; TRBD2 might be the D (6 bases). The CDR3 is made up of 15 amino acids. Trimming removed 11 bases from V and 0 bases from J, with 18 bases in between. CDR1 is SEHNR and CDR2 is FQNEAQ in the germline V gene (reference sequence). CDR3 sequence reads: CAAVKAGISTDTQYF. CDR3 nucleotides: TGTGCCGCAGTTAAGGCGGGGATAAGCACAGATACGCAGTATTTT.

The CDR3 region has the DNA TGTGCCAGTAGTTATCGACTAGTCCAAGATACGCAGTATTTT. As protein: CASSYRLVQDTQYF. This sequence joins TRBV19 and TRBJ2-3, with a possible D match to TRBD2 (6 bases). CDR1 is LNHDA, CDR2 SQIVND, per germline (reference sequence). Trimming took off 5 bases at V and 5 bases at J, with 14 bases between the two ends. The CDR3 has 14 amino acids. Filled out from reference TRBV19 and TRBJ2-3, the complete variable domain reads DGGITQSPKYLFRKEGQNVTLSCEQNLNHDAMYWYRQDPGQGLRLIYYSQIVNDFQKGDIAEGYSVSREKKESFPLTVTSAQKNPTAFYLCASSYRLVQDTQYFGPGTRLTVL.

In DNA form, the CDR3 reads TGTGCCAGCAGTTTTACAGGGGATGTGTACGAGCAGTACTTC. This translates into CASSFTGDVYEQYF. The V call is TRBV28, the J call TRBJ2-7; 7 nucleotides match TRBD1. This CDR3 is built from 14 residues. J gave up 4 bases and V 3 bases, and 6 bases lay outside the gene matches. The germline CDR1 and CDR2 sequences are MDHEN and SYDVKM.